This T cell receptor (beta chain) was profiled in a study of T cells after yellow fever vaccination. The CDR3 sequence is 16 residues long. Germline CDR1 reads LGHNA; CDR2 reads YNFKEQ. The V end lost 0 bases, the J end lost 5 bases, and 14 bases lay between the germline ends. As regards this clonotype: Its antigen remains unknown.

UMIs were added to TCR cDNA along with a universal primer site when it was made by 5'RACE template switching. Using its own MiXCR run on the 5' RACE reads, TCRdb lists one record per CDR3 protein. Among about 340,000 distinct CDR3 sequences listed, approximately 12% were seen once. Points from the study as a whole: The bulk population could contribute abundant contaminating clonotypes to FACS-sorted repertoires. Few clonotypes appeared in both CD4 and CD8 compartments. Post-booster reappearance was seen for most primary-vaccination clones (just under 97% CD4, around 88% CD8).

This receptor was identified in a man between 18 and 29 years old who received the YFV17D yellow fever vaccine. This sequence joins TRBV4-2 and TRBJ1-5; D is possibly TRBD1 (6 bases). The sequences come from CD4+ T cells sorted from PBMCs, collected 15 days after the yellow fever booster vaccination. CDR3 DNA sequence: TGTGCCAGCAGCCAAGAAAGTGGCAGGGGCCATCAGCCCCAGCATTTT. It is translated as CASSQESGRGHQPQHF.